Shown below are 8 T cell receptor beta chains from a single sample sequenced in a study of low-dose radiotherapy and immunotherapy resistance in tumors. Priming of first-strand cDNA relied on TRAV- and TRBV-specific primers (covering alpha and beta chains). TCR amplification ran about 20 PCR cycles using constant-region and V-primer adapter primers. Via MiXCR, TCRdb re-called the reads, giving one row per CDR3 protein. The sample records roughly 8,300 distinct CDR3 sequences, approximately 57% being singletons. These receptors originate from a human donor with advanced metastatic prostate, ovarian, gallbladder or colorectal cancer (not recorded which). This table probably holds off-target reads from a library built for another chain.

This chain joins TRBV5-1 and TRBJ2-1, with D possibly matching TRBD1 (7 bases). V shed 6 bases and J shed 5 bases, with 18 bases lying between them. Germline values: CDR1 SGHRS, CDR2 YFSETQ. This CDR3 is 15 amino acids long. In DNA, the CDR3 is TGCGCCAGCAATGATCAGGGGGGTCGGGACAATGAGCAGTTCTTC. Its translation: CASNDQGGRDNEQFF.

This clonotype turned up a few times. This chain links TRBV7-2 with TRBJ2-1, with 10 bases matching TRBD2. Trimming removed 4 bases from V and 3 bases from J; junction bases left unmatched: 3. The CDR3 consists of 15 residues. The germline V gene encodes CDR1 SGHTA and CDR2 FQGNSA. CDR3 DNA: TGTGCCAGCAGCTCAAGCGGGGGGGTCTACAATGAGCAGTTCTTC. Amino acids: CASSSSGGVYNEQFF. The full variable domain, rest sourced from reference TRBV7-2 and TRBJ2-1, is GAGVSQSPSNKVTEKGKDVELRCDPISGHTALYWYRQSLGQGLEFLIYFQGNSAPDKSGLPSDRFSAERTGGSVSTLTIQRTQQEDSAVYLCASSSSGGVYNEQFFGPGTRLTVL.

DNA for the CDR3: TGTGCCAGCAGTCTACAGGGGAGAGGCGACGGTGAGCAGTTCTTC. It codes for CASSLQGRGDGEQFF. The J gene is TRBJ2-1, the V gene TRBV6-8; 7 bases map to TRBD1. The trim removed 5 bases at V and 9 bases at J, leaving 13 bases unmatched. The CDR3 has 15 amino acids. Per the germline V gene, CDR1 is MNHGY and CDR2 is SAAAGT.

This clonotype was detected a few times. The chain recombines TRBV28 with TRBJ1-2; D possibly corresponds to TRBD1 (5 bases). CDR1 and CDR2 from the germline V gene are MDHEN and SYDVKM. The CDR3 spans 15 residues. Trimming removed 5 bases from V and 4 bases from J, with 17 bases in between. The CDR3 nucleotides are TGTGCCAGCAGTCCCCTGGACGGGGGGAGCTATGGCTACACCTTC. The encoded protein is CASSPLDGGSYGYTF.

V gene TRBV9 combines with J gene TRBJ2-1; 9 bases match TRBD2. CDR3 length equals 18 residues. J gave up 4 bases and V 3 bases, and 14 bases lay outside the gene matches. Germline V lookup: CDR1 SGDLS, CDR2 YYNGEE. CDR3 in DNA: TGTGCCAGCAGCGGAACAGGGCCCGGGACTAGCAGTTACAATGAGCAGTTCTTC. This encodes CASSGTGPGTSSYNEQFF.

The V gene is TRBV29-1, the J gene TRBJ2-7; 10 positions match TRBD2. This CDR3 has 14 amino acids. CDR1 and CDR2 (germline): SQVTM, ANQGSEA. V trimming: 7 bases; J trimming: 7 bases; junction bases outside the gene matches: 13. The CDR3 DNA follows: TGCAGCGGCGTTGGAGCGGGAGGGCCCGGGGAGCAGTACTTC. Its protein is CSGVGAGGPGEQYF.

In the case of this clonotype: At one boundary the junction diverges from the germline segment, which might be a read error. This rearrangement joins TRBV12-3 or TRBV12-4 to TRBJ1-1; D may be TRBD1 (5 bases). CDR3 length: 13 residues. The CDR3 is CASSIRGNTEAFF. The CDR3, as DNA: TGTGCCAGCAGCATAAGGGGCAACACTGAAGCCTTCTTT.

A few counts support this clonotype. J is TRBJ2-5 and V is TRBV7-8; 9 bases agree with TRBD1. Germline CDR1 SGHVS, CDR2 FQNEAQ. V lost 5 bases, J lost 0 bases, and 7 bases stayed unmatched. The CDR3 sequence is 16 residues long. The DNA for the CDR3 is TGTGCCAGCAGCACCCGGACAGGGGTTTACCAAGAGACCCAGTACTTC. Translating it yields CASSTRTGVYQETQYF.